The clone carrying this T cell receptor beta chain was observed at least ten times. Antigen: not known. RNA transcripts were the template for amplifying TCR beta CDR3 regions. First-round RT-PCR of the TCR CDR3 relied on the HTBI primer set. TCRdb re-called the multiplex PCR reads through MiXCR, storing one row per CDR3 protein. The sample gives about 640,000 distinct CDR3 sequences, more than 12% of which show up once; around 12% is in the top ten. Each diagnosis was grounded in clinical symptoms, serum thyroxine and TRAb, thyroid ultrasound, and orbital computed tomography. An approximately 10 ml volume of fresh peripheral blood provided the PBMCs. Germline-derived CDR1 and CDR2 are DFQATT and SNEGSKA (reference sequence). CDR3 length: 16 amino acids. V lost 0 bases, J lost 4 bases, and 8 bases stayed unmatched. This specimen comes from a study of T cells in Graves' hyperthyroidism and ophthalmopathy.

Study-wide points: Blood samples included most of the expanded thyroid clonotypes exceeding 0.001. A model of 13 V-J features distinguished ophthalmopathy from stable hyperthyroidism.

This clonotype was obtained from a woman aged 50 to 60 with Graves' ophthalmopathy. The chain recombines TRBV20-1 with TRBJ2-3, with TRBD2 matching over 9 bases. The sample was blood. CDR3 sequence: CSARDWGGRAPDTQYF. For the CDR3, the DNA is TGCAGTGCTAGAGATTGGGGCGGGAGGGCCCCAGATACGCAGTATTTT.